A selection of T cell receptor beta chains follows, all from one sample in a study of STAT5B mutations in CD4+ large granular lymphocyte leukemia. TCRdb's table, derived via immunoSEQ multiplex PCR, lists solely in-frame clones and lacks some. This sample yields under 40,000 clones, of which around four fifths are seen a single time; 2.5% to 3% belongs to the top ten. Material: CD4+ T cells from blood buffy coats. All receptors derive from a human donor in good health. The CDR3 runs from the conserved cysteine through the conserved F or W. A D gene is named only where the DNA matches it firmly. The size of a clone is reported for some rows only, either as once, few or many, or as a class for expanded clones.

V gene,J gene,clone size,D gene,CDR3 protein,CDR3 DNA
TRBV15,TRBJ2-1,NA,NA,CATSRVKVWSSSGEQFF,TGTGCCACCAGCAGAGTAAAGGTTTGGTCTAGCAGCGGTGAGCAGTTCTTC
TRBV6-1,TRBJ2-5,NA,NA,CASRRQAQETQYF,TGTGCCAGCCGACGACAGGCTCAAGAGACCCAGTACTTC
TRBV28,TRBJ2-5,NA,TRBD1,CASSPPPGTDQETQYF,TGTGCCAGCAGCCCCCCCCCGGGGACAGACCAAGAGACCCAGTACTTC
TRBV29-1,TRBJ1-2,NA,NA,CSVEGPADLNYGYTF,TGCAGCGTTGAGGGCCCGGCAGACCTTAACTATGGCTACACCTTC
TRBV10-2,TRBJ2-3,NA,TRBD2,CASSEPAGEGDTQYF,TGCGCCAGCAGTGAGCCAGCGGGAGAGGGTGATACGCAGTATTTT
TRBV10-2,TRBJ2-3,NA,NA,CASSLVGEGSADTQYF,TGCGCCAGCTCGCTTGTGGGAGAGGGGTCCGCAGATACGCAGTATTTT
TRBV5-1,TRBJ2-1,NA,TRBD2,CASSPSGGYYNEQFF,TGCGCCAGCAGCCCGAGCGGGGGCTACTACAATGAGCAGTTCTTC
TRBV6-6,TRBJ2-1,NA,NA,CASRPGSWDEQFF,TGTGCCAGCAGGCCAGGATCTTGGGATGAGCAGTTCTTC
TRBV18,TRBJ2-7,NA,TRBD1,CASSRDSYEQYF,TGTGCCAGCTCACGGGACAGCTACGAGCAGTACTTC
TRBV5-8,TRBJ1-2,NA,NA,CASSLGAANYGYTF,TGTGCCAGCAGCTTGGGGGCAGCTAACTATGGCTACACCTTC
TRBV11-3,TRBJ2-2,NA,NA,CASSWQGRAGELFF,TGTGCCAGCAGCTGGCAAGGGCGTGCCGGGGAGCTGTTTTTT
TRBV19,TRBJ2-2,NA,TRBD1,CASNLQGQAGELFF,TGTGCCAGTAATTTACAGGGGCAAGCCGGGGAGCTGTTTTTT
TRBV19,TRBJ2-2,few,TRBD2,CASSSPGGAVTGELFF,TGTGCCAGTAGTTCCCCGGGGGGGGCGGTCACCGGGGAGCTGTTTTTT
TRBV30,TRBJ1-1,few,NA,CAWSGRGSNTEAFF,TGTGCCTGGAGCGGGCGGGGGTCAAACACTGAAGCTTTCTTT
TRBV6-1,TRBJ1-3,NA,NA,CASTWSSGNTIYF,TGTGCCAGCACCTGGAGCTCTGGAAACACCATATATTTT
TRBV28,TRBJ2-7,NA,NA,CASSFIVQGSSYEQYF,TGTGCCAGCAGTTTTATAGTCCAGGGGAGCTCCTACGAGCAGTACTTC
TRBV18,TRBJ2-1,NA,NA,CASSPFSNNEQFF,TGTGCCAGCTCACCGTTCAGCAACAATGAGCAGTTCTTC
TRBV7-2,TRBJ1-5,NA,TRBD1,CASSPTGSANNQPQHF,TGTGCCAGCAGCCCGACAGGGTCGGCAAACAATCAGCCCCAGCATTTT
TRBV6-5,TRBJ2-2,NA,TRBD2,CASSYGGGGSGELFF,TGTGCCAGCAGCTACGGGGGCGGGGGGTCCGGGGAGCTGTTTTTT
TRBV6-1,TRBJ2-7,NA,NA,CASGQTSYEQYF,TGTGCCAGCGGGCAGACGTCCTACGAGCAGTACTTC
TRBV18,TRBJ1-1,few,TRBD1,CASSPFRGPHTEAFF,TGTGCCAGCTCACCTTTTAGGGGGCCCCACACTGAAGCTTTCTTT
TRBV29-1,TRBJ2-1,NA,TRBD2,CSVEGRDEGLAHSSYNEQFF,TGCAGCGTTGAAGGGAGGGACGAAGGACTAGCGCACAGCTCCTACAATGAGCAGTTCTTC
TRBV9,TRBJ2-3,NA,NA,CASSVQGGSTDTQYF,TGTGCCAGCAGCGTACAGGGCGGGAGCACAGATACGCAGTATTTT
TRBV7-7,TRBJ2-1,NA,NA,CASSLAGTGEQFF,TGTGCCAGCAGCTTAGCAGGGACGGGTGAGCAGTTCTTC
TRBV14,TRBJ2-3,NA,NA,CASSQNRNTDTQYF,TGTGCCAGCAGCCAAAACAGGAACACAGATACGCAGTATTTT
TRBV28,TRBJ2-7,NA,TRBD1,CASSLAHRGLAEQYF,TGTGCCAGCAGTTTAGCTCACAGGGGGCTCGCCGAGCAGTACTTC
TRBV10-2,TRBJ2-7,few,NA,CASSPGISSYEQYF,TGCGCCAGCAGTCCAGGGATCAGCTCCTACGAGCAGTACTTC
TRBV7-2,TRBJ2-7,NA,NA,CASSSLMGYEQYF,TGTGCCAGCAGCTCATTAATGGGCTACGAGCAGTACTTC
TRBV6-1,TRBJ2-3,NA,NA,CASSDQPVGTDTQYF,TGTGCCAGCAGTGATCAACCGGTAGGCACAGATACGCAGTATTTT
TRBV2,TRBJ1-5,NA,NA,CASQQGFNQPQHF,TGTGCCAGCCAACAAGGATTCAATCAGCCCCAGCATTTT
TRBV4-1,TRBJ2-7,NA,TRBD1,CASSQMSTHGTGRDEQYF,TGCGCCAGCAGCCAAATGAGTACCCACGGGACAGGGAGAGACGAGCAGTACTTC
TRBV7-9,TRBJ2-2,NA,TRBD2,CASSGLAGGGNTGELFF,TGTGCCAGCAGCGGACTAGCGGGGGGAGGTAACACCGGGGAGCTGTTTTTT
TRBV28,TRBJ1-5,NA,NA,CASSLSQGFDQPQHF,TGTGCCAGCAGTTTATCACAGGGTTTCGATCAGCCCCAGCATTTT
TRBV30,TRBJ2-7,NA,NA,CAWSVDNYEQYF,TGTGCCTGGAGTGTAGACAACTACGAGCAGTACTTC
TRBV5-4,TRBJ2-5,NA,NA,CASSLAQASPPSETQYF,TGTGCCAGCAGCTTGGCGCAGGCCAGTCCACCCTCAGAGACCCAGTACTTC
TRBV9,TRBJ2-1,NA,NA,CASSAQSGASPGDEQFF,TGTGCCAGCAGCGCTCAAAGTGGGGCTAGCCCCGGCGATGAGCAGTTCTTC
TRBV11-2,TRBJ1-2,NA,NA,CASSLDGLYGYTF,TGTGCCAGCAGCTTAGACGGGCTCTATGGCTACACCTTC
TRBV14,TRBJ2-2,NA,NA,CASSQTRSGELFF,TGTGCCAGCAGTCAGACTAGATCCGGGGAGCTGTTTTTT
TRBV30,TRBJ2-1,NA,TRBD1,CAWSTRQGGNEQFF,TGTGCCTGGAGCACCAGACAGGGGGGGAATGAGCAGTTCTTC
TRBV2,TRBJ2-5,NA,NA,CASSESQVRALRQYF,TGTGCCAGCAGTGAATCACAGGTCAGGGCCCTCCGGCAGTACTTC
TRBV11-2,TRBJ2-3,NA,TRBD2,CASSFSPPGLAGADTQYF,TGTGCCAGCAGCTTCAGCCCACCCGGACTAGCTGGGGCAGATACGCAGTATTTT
TRBV6-5,TRBJ1-4,few,TRBD1,CASSYVQGGKLFF,TGTGCCAGCAGTTACGTCCAGGGGGGAAAACTGTTTTTT
TRBV5-4,TRBJ2-3,NA,TRBD2,CASSLAGLSTDTQYF,TGTGCCAGCAGCTTAGCGGGACTAAGCACAGATACGCAGTATTTT
TRBV11-3,TRBJ2-2,once,NA,CASSLEVGTGELFF,TGTGCCAGCAGCTTAGAAGTCGGGACCGGGGAGCTGTTTTTT
TRBV9,TRBJ1-2,NA,NA,CASSVRRNMGHGYTF,TGTGCCAGCAGCGTGCGAAGAAACATGGGCCATGGCTACACCTTC